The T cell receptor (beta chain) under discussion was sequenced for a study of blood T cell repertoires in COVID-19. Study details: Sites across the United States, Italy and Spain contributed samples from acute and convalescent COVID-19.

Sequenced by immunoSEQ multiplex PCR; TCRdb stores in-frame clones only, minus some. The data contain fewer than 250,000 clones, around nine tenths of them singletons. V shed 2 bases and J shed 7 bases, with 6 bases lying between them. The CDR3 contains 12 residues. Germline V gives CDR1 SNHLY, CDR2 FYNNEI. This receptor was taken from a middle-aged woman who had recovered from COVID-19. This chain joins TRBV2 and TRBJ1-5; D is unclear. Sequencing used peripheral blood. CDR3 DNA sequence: TGTGCCAGCAGTGAATCCATCCAGCCCCAGCATTTT. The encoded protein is CASSESIQPQHF.